The clone carrying this T cell receptor beta chain was counted a single time. The source of the sample is a study of T cell responses to AZD1222 COVID-19 vaccine. Measured with immunoSEQ multiplex PCR; TCRdb has only the in-frame clones, and not every one. This sample has over 60,000 clones; more than 75% occur once, and the top ten carry more than 4%. The germline V gene encodes CDR1 GTSNPN and CDR2 SVGIG (reference sequence). This CDR3 has 19 residues. V lost 0 bases to trimming and J lost 5 bases; unmatched junction nucleotides: 9. This TCR came from an adult who received the MenACWY meningococcal vaccine as a control. Sequencing was performed on peripheral blood, taken 28 days after the second dose of the MenACWY control vaccine. The genes are TRBV30 and TRBJ2-2; 16 bases line up with TRBD2. DNA for the CDR3: TGTGCCTGGAGTGTCCTAGGGACTAGCGGGAGGGCGGGGACCGGGGAGCTGTTTTTT. Residues: CAWSVLGTSGRAGTGELFF. Full variable domain (missing parts from reference TRBV30 and TRBJ2-2): SQTIHQWPATLVQPVGSPLSLECTVEGTSNPNLYWYRQAAGRGLQLLFYSVGIGQISSEVPQNLSASRPQDRQFILSSKKLLLSDSGFYLCAWSVLGTSGRAGTGELFFGEGSRLTVL.